A single sample gave rise to the 5 T cell receptor beta chains below, sequenced in a study of OX40 agonist ivuxolimab in advanced cancers. The data were produced by immunoSEQ multiplex PCR, yet TCRdb's version contains in-frame clones alone and is incomplete. The top ten hold around 0.33% of the sample, which has tens of thousands of clones, around 90% seen once. Material: CD4+ or CD8+ T cells sorted from blood, obtained in a trial of the OX40 agonist ivuxolimab. Receptors originate from an adult with an advanced solid tumor such as melanoma, head and neck, liver or kidney cancer.

V gene TRBV29-1 combines with J gene TRBJ2-5; 9 nucleotides align to TRBD2. CDR3 length: 12 amino acids. V lost 6 bases, J lost 4 bases, and 3 bases stayed unmatched. CDR1 is SQVTM, CDR2 ANQGSEA, per germline. The CDR3 here is CSVSAGGETQYF. In DNA form, the CDR3 reads TGCAGCGTCTCAGCGGGGGGAGAGACCCAGTACTTC. Looking up the rest from reference TRBV29-1 and TRBJ2-5 gives the full variable domain: SAVISQKPSRDICQRGTSLTIQCQVDSQVTMMFWYRQQPGQSLTLIATANQGSEATYESGFVIDKFPISRPNLTFSTLTVSNMSPEDSSIYLCSVSAGGETQYFGPGTRLLVL.

The V gene is TRBV30, the J gene TRBJ2-3; either TRBD1 or TRBD2 may supply D (5 bases each). The germline CDR1 and CDR2 sequences are GTSNPN and SVGIG (reference sequence). The V end was cut by 1 base, the J end by 0 bases, with 8 bases between. This CDR3 spans 14 amino acids. CDR3 amino acids: CAWSEGTSTDTQYF. CDR3 DNA: TGTGCCTGGAGTGAGGGGACCAGCACAGATACGCAGTATTTT.

This chain joins TRBV19 and TRBJ1-4, with TRBD1 matching 8 bases. With V trimmed by 3 bases and J by 4 bases, 4 bases remained unmatched. The CDR3 extends over 15 amino acids. Germline V gene data show CDR1 as LNHDA and CDR2 as SQIVND (reference sequence). The CDR3 DNA sequence: TGTGCCAGTAGTATGGCGACAGGGGTTAATGAAAAACTGTTTTTT. It codes for CASSMATGVNEKLFF.

There are a few counts of this clone. The chain uses TRBV6-5 and TRBJ1-6, with D unresolved. V was trimmed by 0 bases and J by 9 bases, leaving 12 bases between them. This CDR3 is built from 15 residues. Germline CDR1 and CDR2: MNHEY and SVGAGI. In DNA form, the CDR3 reads TGTGCCAGCAGTTACTCTTACGCTAAGCCTTCACCCCTCCACTTT. Protein product: CASSYSYAKPSPLHF.

The rearrangement uses TRBV2 and TRBJ2-2, with TRBD2 matching over 12 bases. Germline loops: CDR1 SNHLY, CDR2 FYNNEI. V was clipped by 4 bases and J by 4 bases; unmatched bases: 1. There are 15 residues in the CDR3. The CDR3 loop reads CASSAGLAGTGELFF. In DNA, the CDR3 is TGTGCCAGCAGTGCGGGACTAGCGGGCACCGGGGAGCTGTTTTTT.